The 17 T cell receptor beta chains reported below all come from one sample, sequenced in a study of blood T cell repertoires in COVID-19 (dated by TCRdb to 2020 to 2021). The library was produced with the immunoSEQ multiplex PCR assay. Entries here come from immuneACCESS through TCRdb and include only in-frame sequences with V and J called. Some clones fail to appear in such tables; in the studies checked, an unresolved V gene covers under half of the shortfall, and the cause of the remainder is unknown. This sample is represented by roughly 67,000 clones; around three quarters of them were singletons. The ten largest clones represent approximately 23% of the sample. The sample consisted of peripheral blood. The receptors shown here come from a human donor in a cohort sampled during active COVID-19.

The chain joins TRBV5-1 to TRBJ2-7; 7 bases are a match to TRBD2. The V segment lost 4 bases and the J segment 5 bases; nucleotides outside the gene matches: 3. The CDR3 loop spans 12 amino acids. Germline CDR1 reads SGHRS; CDR2 reads YFSETQ. The CDR3 here is CASSGGVHEQYF. CDR3 in DNA: TGCGCCAGCAGCGGGGGGGTACACGAGCAGTACTTC.

This sequence joins TRBV5-8 and TRBJ1-1, with D possibly TRBD1 on 6 matching bases. This CDR3 spans 16 amino acids. Germline CDR1 and CDR2: SGHTS and YDEGEE. Between the trimmed V and J ends, which lost 4 bases and 4 bases, there was a span of 20 bases. As DNA, the CDR3 is TGTGCCAGCAGCCCCCTCCGACAGGCGTCGTTCACTGAAGCTTTCTTT. Translated: CASSPLRQASFTEAFF.

This chain connects TRBV6-5 to TRBJ1-2, with D unresolved. The CDR3 sequence is 16 residues long. Germline CDR1 is MNHEY and CDR2 is SVGAGI. V gave up 0 bases and J gave up 4 bases, with 15 bases separating them. In nucleotides, the CDR3 is TGTGCCAGCAGTTACTCGAATGCCGGGAGAATCTATGGCTACACCTTC. Translating it yields CASSYSNAGRIYGYTF.

The chain couples TRBV11-2 to TRBJ2-1; D gene ambiguous. This CDR3 is built from 11 residues. The V gene lost 4 bases and the J gene lost 9 bases, with 7 bases spanning the gap. Germline CDR1 SGHAT, CDR2 FQNNGV. CDR3 coding DNA: TGTGCCAGCAGCTCCTCCCCTGAGCAGTTCTTC. Translation: CASSSSPEQFF.

This clone was detected only a few times. The chain has TRBV14 and TRBJ2-1; 10 nucleotides align to TRBD1. CDR1 is SGHDN and CDR2 is FVKESK in the germline V gene. The length of the CDR3 is 16 residues. After removal of 0 bases from V and 6 bases from J, the junction contained 5 bases not matched to a gene. CDR3 region: CASSQDVGQGVNEQFF. DNA for the CDR3: TGTGCCAGCAGCCAAGATGTCGGACAGGGGGTCAATGAGCAGTTCTTC.

This chain links TRBV5-8 with TRBJ2-1, with TRBD2 matching over 13 bases. With 0 bases clipped from V and 8 bases from J, the junction kept 5 bases outside the gene matches. The CDR3 totals 16 residues. Germline V gene data show CDR1 as SGHTS and CDR2 as YDEGEE. DNA for the CDR3: TGTGCCAGCAGCTTGGGACTAGCGGGGGGTGGGTATGAGCAGTTCTTC. Protein product: CASSLGLAGGGYEQFF. The complete variable domain, with remaining parts taken from reference TRBV5-8 and TRBJ2-1, reads EAGVTQSPTHLIKTRGQQATLRCSPISGHTSVYWYQQALGLGLQFLLWYDEGEERNRGNFPPRFSGRQFPNYSSELNVNALELEDSALYLCASSLGLAGGGYEQFFGPGTRLTVL.

The chain has TRBV19 and TRBJ2-1; TRBD1 agrees at 7 bases. The germline V gene encodes CDR1 LNHDA and CDR2 SQIVND (reference sequence). This CDR3 spans 16 amino acids. The J segment lost 7 bases and the V segment lost 1 base, leaving 10 bases of the junction unmatched. This CDR3 is CASSIGTRQGGNEQFF. CDR3 nucleotide sequence: TGTGCCAGTAGTATAGGTACGAGACAGGGTGGTAATGAGCAGTTCTTC.

This clone appeared a single time. The chain combines TRBV11-2 with TRBJ2-2; D call uncertain. The CDR3 totals 13 residues. Trimming took off 3 bases at V and 7 bases at J, with 9 bases between the two ends. In germline, CDR1 is SGHAT, CDR2 FQNNGV. The CDR3 is CASSFDSFGELFF. In DNA form, the CDR3 reads TGTGCCAGCAGCTTCGACTCGTTCGGGGAGCTGTTTTTT.

The chain is built from TRBV5-6 and TRBJ1-4; D is uncertain. This CDR3 is built from 16 residues. The V gene's germline CDR1 is SGHDT and CDR2 YYEEEE. Trimming cost V 4 bases and J 0 bases, with 13 bases left between them. CDR3 region: CASSARYGTTNEKLFF. The CDR3 coding sequence is TGTGCCAGCAGCGCCCGGTACGGTACAACTAATGAAAAACTGTTTTTT. The full variable domain, rest sourced from reference TRBV5-6 and TRBJ1-4, is DAGVTQSPTHLIKTRGQQVTLRCSPKSGHDTVSWYQQALGQGPQFIFQYYEEEERQRGNFPDRFSGHQFPNYSSELNVNALLLGDSALYLCASSARYGTTNEKLFFGSGTQLSVL.

The V call is TRBV28, the J call TRBJ1-3, with 7 bases matching TRBD1. Germline V gene data show CDR1 as MDHEN and CDR2 as SYDVKM. Germline trimming cut 9 bases from V and 0 bases from J; bases unmatched to any gene: 14. The CDR3 covers 17 residues. The CDR3 sequence is CASTSPGQFFSGNTIYF. In nucleotides, the CDR3 is TGTGCCAGTACCTCACCGGGACAGTTTTTCTCTGGAAACACCATATATTTT.

The DNA of the CDR3 is TGCAGCGTTGAACGTGGGCAGGGGGCCGGGGAGCTGTTTTTT. Residues: CSVERGQGAGELFF. V is TRBV29-1 and J is TRBJ2-2, with TRBD1 matching 7 bases. The CDR3 has 14 amino acids. CDR1 SQVTM and CDR2 ANQGSEA come from the germline V gene. Trimming at V came to 2 bases and at J to 6 bases, leaving 6 bases not matched to a gene.

This sequence joins TRBV6-2 or TRBV6-3 and TRBJ2-7; D unresolved. The germline gives CDR1 MNHEY, CDR2 SVGEGT. Between the trimmed V and J ends, which lost 4 bases and 5 bases, there was a span of 9 bases. The CDR3 is 12 residues long. The CDR3 DNA reads TGTGCCAGCAGTTTATCGTTTCACGAGCAGTACTTC. It codes for CASSLSFHEQYF.

This clone was observed a handful of times. The chain employs TRBV23-1 and TRBJ2-5, with 9 bases identical to TRBD1. TRBV23-1 is treated as an ORF (open reading frame) with a function not yet certain. Trimming cost V 4 bases and J 1 base; bases outside gene matches: 7. The CDR3 has 16 amino acids. CDR3 sequence (DNA): TGCGCCAGCAGTCGCCCGGGACAGGGAGGCCAAGAGACCCAGTACTTC. Amino acids: CASSRPGQGGQETQYF.

The rearrangement links TRBV18 to TRBJ2-2, with a tentative D call TRBD1 (6 bases). The CDR3 extends over 16 amino acids. Germline CDR1 is KGHSH and CDR2 is LQKENI. Trimming left V 3 bases short and J 4 bases short, with 15 bases between. CDR3 DNA sequence: TGTGCCAGCTCACCGGAGGCAGGGGCAGGCACCGGGGAGCTGTTTTTT. Encoded protein: CASSPEAGAGTGELFF.

This rearrangement joins TRBV5-1 to TRBJ2-7; TRBD1 is a possible D gene (5 bases). The CDR3 is made up of 13 amino acids. The germline gives CDR1 SGHRS, CDR2 YFSETQ. Between the trimmed V and J ends, which lost 5 bases and 1 base, there was a span of 10 bases. The CDR3 sequence: CASSSGHSYEQYF. DNA of the CDR3: TGCGCCAGCAGTTCAGGGCATTCCTACGAGCAGTACTTC.

This chain links TRBV19 with TRBJ1-5, with a weak D call TRBD1 (6 bases). Between the trimmed V and J ends, which lost 5 bases and 4 bases, there was a span of 18 bases. The CDR3 length is 16 residues. Germline V gives CDR1 LNHDA, CDR2 SQIVND (reference sequence). CDR3 sequence (DNA): TGTGCCAGTAGTTACCTACCTGACCAGGGGAATCAGCCCCAGCATTTT. It translates to CASSYLPDQGNQPQHF.

The chain links TRBV2 to TRBJ2-3; D is ambiguous. Trimming stripped 4 bases from V and 1 base from J, with 9 bases between. The CDR3 has 14 amino acids. Germline lookup yields CDR1 SNHLY and CDR2 FYNNEI. The CDR3: CASSAGRRTDTQYF. As DNA, the CDR3 is TGTGCCAGCAGTGCGGGTCGCCGCACAGATACGCAGTATTTT.